Following are 21 T cell receptor beta chains from one sample sequenced in a study of blood T cell repertoires in COVID-19. Only in-frame clones appear in the TCRdb table, and some are missing; sequencing was by immunoSEQ multiplex PCR. The repertoire holds more than 90,000 clones, with about 80% as singletons. Input material: peripheral blood. Source of these receptors: a man in his 60s with acute or convalescent COVID-19.

The chain is built from TRBV5-1 and TRBJ2-1, with TRBD2 identical over 8 bases. This CDR3 comprises 15 residues. CDR1 and CDR2 (germline): SGHRS, YFSETQ. V was pared by 4 bases and J by 9 bases, with 12 bases of the junction left unmatched. DNA for the CDR3: TGCGCCAGCAGCGTCGCCTCCGGGACTAGACCTGAGCAGTTCTTC. Translated: CASSVASGTRPEQFF.

This clone showed up just a few times. This chain links TRBV3-1 (or the pseudogene TRBV3-2) with TRBJ1-5, with 7 bases that match TRBD1. This CDR3 region has 14 residues. With V trimmed by 9 bases and J by 2 bases, 7 bases remained unmatched. Germline values: CDR1 LGHDT, CDR2 YNNKEL (reference sequence). The CDR3 nucleotides read TGTGCCAGTGGGGACAGTAATGGCAATCAGCCCCAGCATTTT. Encoded protein: CASGDSNGNQPQHF.

The chain couples TRBV27 to TRBJ1-6; TRBD1 agrees at 11 bases. Trimming removed 2 bases from V and 10 bases from J; junction bases left unmatched: 4. The CDR3 covers 15 residues. Germline loops: CDR1 MNHEY, CDR2 SMNVEV (reference sequence). This CDR3 is CASSLEGQGGSPLHF. The CDR3 nucleotides are TGTGCCAGCAGTTTAGAGGGACAGGGGGGCTCACCCCTCCACTTT.

This clone showed up just once. The genes are TRBV12-5 and TRBJ1-1, with D perhaps matching TRBD1 (6 bases). V shed 1 base and J shed 6 bases, with 12 bases lying between them. Germline values: CDR1 LGHNT, CDR2 FRNRAP. The CDR3 length is 14 residues. Here the CDR3 reads CASGLEPTGSEAFF. CDR3 bases: TGTGCTAGTGGTTTGGAACCCACAGGGTCTGAAGCTTTCTTT.

V usage is TRBV5-4 and J usage is TRBJ1-4; no clear D. Trimming removed 0 bases from V and 8 bases from J, with 11 bases in between. Germline V gives CDR1 SGHNT, CDR2 YYREEE (reference sequence). The CDR3 consists of 14 residues. CDR3 in DNA: TGTGCCAGCAGCTTGGAAGGATTCGGGGAAAAACTGTTTTTT. Translation gives CASSLEGFGEKLFF.

The chain joins TRBV5-6 to TRBJ2-2; D is undetermined. V was trimmed by 2 bases and J by 4 bases, leaving 9 bases between them. The germline CDR1 and CDR2 sequences are SGHDT and YYEEEE. The CDR3 has 14 amino acids. The CDR3 protein is CASSLPESTGELFF. The CDR3 region has the DNA TGTGCCAGCAGCTTACCGGAGTCCACCGGGGAGCTGTTTTTT. Complete variable domain (other parts from reference TRBV5-6 and TRBJ2-2): DAGVTQSPTHLIKTRGQQVTLRCSPKSGHDTVSWYQQALGQGPQFIFQYYEEEERQRGNFPDRFSGHQFPNYSSELNVNALLLGDSALYLCASSLPESTGELFFGEGSRLTVL.

This rearrangement joins TRBV5-1 to TRBJ2-2; D gene unclear. The CDR3 loop spans 14 amino acids. Germline lookup yields CDR1 SGHRS and CDR2 YFSETQ. V was cut by 0 bases and J by 7 bases, with 10 bases left in between. The CDR3 DNA is TGCGCCAGCAGCTTGGGAGCAGCGATCGGGGAGCTGTTTTTT. Translation: CASSLGAAIGELFF.

V usage is TRBV19 and J usage is TRBJ1-4; 11 positions match TRBD1. Germline V gives CDR1 LNHDA, CDR2 SQIVND (reference sequence). With V trimmed by 4 bases and J by 4 bases, 2 bases remained unmatched. CDR3 length: 15 amino acids. The CDR3 DNA sequence: TGTGCCAGTAGTAAGGGGACAGGGGGTAATGAAAAACTGTTTTTT. This translates into CASSKGTGGNEKLFF.

CDR3 region: CASSPGDSDMADTQYF. CDR3 coding DNA: TGTGCCAGCAGCCCCGGGGACAGTGATATGGCAGATACGCAGTATTTT. The J gene is TRBJ2-3, the V gene TRBV3-1 (or the pseudogene TRBV3-2); 7 nucleotides line up with TRBD1. V shed 4 bases and J 4 bases; nucleotides not matched to a gene: 11. There are 16 residues in the CDR3. Germline values: CDR1 LGHDT, CDR2 YNNKEL (reference sequence).

The rearrangement links TRBV5-1 to TRBJ1-3; TRBD1 aligns across 8 bases. The CDR3 is made up of 14 amino acids. J lost 6 bases, V lost 3 bases, and 5 bases had no gene match. Germline V lookup: CDR1 SGHRS, CDR2 YFSETQ. CDR3 bases: TGCGCCAGCAGCTCAGGACAGGGTTCAAACACCATATATTTT. Translating it yields CASSSGQGSNTIYF.

The gene calls are TRBV6-2 or TRBV6-3 and TRBJ1-1; D is unresolved. CDR1 and CDR2 from the germline V gene are MNHEY and SVGEGT. The CDR3 length is 12 residues. V gave up 4 bases and J gave up 1 base, with 4 bases separating them. CDR3 amino acids: CASSLKNTEAFF. The CDR3 DNA reads as TGTGCCAGCAGTTTAAAGAACACTGAAGCTTTCTTT.

The rearrangement uses TRBV12-3 or TRBV12-4 and TRBJ1-2; D uncertain. V shed 8 bases and J shed 3 bases, with 7 bases lying between them. There are 11 residues in the CDR3. CDR3 region: CASYSYYGYTF. The CDR3, as DNA: TGTGCCAGCTACAGTTACTATGGCTACACCTTC.

The CDR3, as DNA: TGTGCCAGCAGCTTACAGGGACAGCAGTACGAGCAGTACTTC. It translates to CASSLQGQQYEQYF. The V gene is TRBV11-2, the J gene TRBJ2-7; 7 bases are shared with TRBD1. The CDR3 totals 14 residues. Losses at the gene ends were 2 bases for V and 4 bases for J; bases not matched to a gene: 5. The germline CDR1 and CDR2 sequences are SGHAT and FQNNGV. The full variable domain, completed using reference TRBV11-2 and TRBJ2-7, is EAGVAQSPRYKIIEKRQSVAFWCNPISGHATLYWYQQILGQGPKLLIQFQNNGVVDDSQLPKDRFSAERLKGVDSTLKIQPAKLEDSAVYLCASSLQGQQYEQYFGPGTRLTVT.

This clone was seen more than once but under ten times. The rearrangement joins TRBV7-8 to TRBJ1-3; D gene unclear. Germline loops: CDR1 SGHVS, CDR2 FQNEAQ. The germline V and J ends were trimmed by 2 bases and 0 bases, with 8 bases remaining between them. The CDR3 spans 15 residues. The CDR3 here is CASSLSGFSGNTIYF. CDR3 coding DNA: TGTGCCAGCAGCTTAAGCGGATTCTCTGGAAACACCATATATTTT.

A single count supports this clone. This chain links TRBV10-3 with TRBJ1-5; 9 bases match TRBD1. The CDR3 has 14 amino acids. V gave up 11 bases and J gave up 3 bases; unmatched junction bases: 8. Germline V lookup: CDR1 ENHRY, CDR2 SYGVKD. CDR3 in amino acids: CAPPGQGDNQPQHF. CDR3 sequence (DNA): TGTGCCCCGCCGGGACAGGGAGACAATCAGCCCCAGCATTTT.

The chain employs TRBV6-5 and TRBJ1-4; a weak D match, TRBD1 (6 bases). Germline V gene data show CDR1 as MNHEY and CDR2 as SVGAGI. The V end was cut by 11 bases, the J end by 7 bases, with 17 bases between. The CDR3 is made up of 13 amino acids. The CDR3 spells CAARGGAGEKLFF. As DNA, the CDR3 is TGTGCCGCCCGGGGGGGGGCCGGTGAAAAACTGTTTTTT.

This chain links TRBV30 with TRBJ2-1; possible D gene TRBD2, 6 bases. Germline V CDR1 and CDR2: GTSNPN, SVGIG (reference sequence). V was clipped by 3 bases and J by 2 bases, with 14 bases between them. The CDR3 extends over 15 amino acids. CDR3 sequence reads: CAWSAGTSAYNEQFF. The CDR3 DNA is TGTGCCTGGAGCGCCGGGACTTCGGCCTACAATGAGCAGTTCTTC.

Only one count was recorded for this clone. This chain connects TRBV12-3 or TRBV12-4 to TRBJ1-1; perhaps TRBD1 as D (6 bases). The CDR3 runs 12 residues. Trimming left V 5 bases short and J 10 bases short, with 14 bases between. The CDR3, as DNA: TGTGCCAGCAGTGTATACAGGGTCGGAGCTTTCTTT. This translates into CASSVYRVGAFF.

This clone was recorded a few times. V usage is TRBV5-6 and J usage is TRBJ2-1; D uncertain. The CDR3 sequence is 11 residues long. The germline V gene encodes CDR1 SGHDT and CDR2 YYEEEE. Trimming pared 2 bases from V and 8 bases from J, leaving 5 bases between. The CDR3 region is CASSFRYEQFF. In DNA, the CDR3 is TGTGCCAGCAGCTTTAGATATGAGCAGTTCTTC.

The CDR3 sequence: CASSPNPGGTDTQYF. The CDR3 DNA reads TGTGCCAGCTCACCCAATCCAGGGGGAACAGATACGCAGTATTTT. The chain has TRBV18 and TRBJ2-3; TRBD1 aligns across 7 bases. The CDR3 has 15 amino acids. Germline CDR1 is KGHSH and CDR2 is LQKENI. The junction had 6 bases not matched to a gene; V was cut back by 3 bases and J by 3 bases. The variable domain in full, completed from reference TRBV18 and TRBJ2-3, reads NAGVMQNPRHLVRRRGQEARLRCSPMKGHSHVYWYRQLPEEGLKFMVYLQKENIIDESGMPKERFSAEFPKEGPSILRIQQVVRGDSAAYFCASSPNPGGTDTQYFGPGTRLTVL.

The rearrangement joins TRBV6-5 to TRBJ1-5; the D gene is possibly TRBD1 (6 bases). Deletions cut 4 bases from V and 6 bases from J, with 10 bases between. Germline loops: CDR1 MNHEY, CDR2 SVGAGI. CDR3 length: 13 amino acids. CDR3 protein: CASSSQGSQPQHF. In DNA form, the CDR3 reads TGTGCCAGCAGTTCACAGGGAAGTCAGCCCCAGCATTTT.